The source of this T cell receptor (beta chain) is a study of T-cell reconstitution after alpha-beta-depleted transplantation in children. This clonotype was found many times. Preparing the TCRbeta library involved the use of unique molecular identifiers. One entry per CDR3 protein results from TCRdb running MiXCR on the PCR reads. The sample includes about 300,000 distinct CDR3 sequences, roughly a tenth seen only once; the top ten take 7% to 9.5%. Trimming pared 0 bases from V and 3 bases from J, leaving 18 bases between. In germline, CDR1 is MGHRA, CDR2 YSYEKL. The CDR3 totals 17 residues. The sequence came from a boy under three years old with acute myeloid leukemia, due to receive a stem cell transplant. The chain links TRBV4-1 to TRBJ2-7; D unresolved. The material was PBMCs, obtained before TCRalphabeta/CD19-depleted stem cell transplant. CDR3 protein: CASSQDGSSLGYYEQYF. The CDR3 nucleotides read TGCGCCAGCAGCCAAGATGGCTCCTCTCTGGGATACTACGAGCAGTACTTC.